The rows below give T cell receptor beta chains drawn from one sample of a study of T-cell reconstitution after alpha-beta-depleted transplantation in children. A single record per CDR3 protein comes from TCRdb applying MiXCR to the PCR reads. The sample contains 200,000 to 300,000 distinct CDR3 sequences, 7.5% to 9.5% of which appear only once. The sequences come from PBMCs, mostly from graft donor cells, collected 180 days after TCRalphabeta/CD19-depleted stem cell transplant. The source of these receptors is a male patient under 18 who had a stem cell transplant for acute lymphoblastic leukemia, so the T cells may come from the graft donor. The CDR3 runs from the conserved cysteine through the conserved F or W. D genes are given only for firm matches. Size values are once, few and many counts, or a class for expanded clones, and some rows have none.

>14|TRBV29-1|many|TRBJ1-1|-
TGCAGCGTTCTTCCCGGCGCACCTTCGGCTGAAGCTTTCTTT
CSVLPGAPSAEAFF
>11|TRBV6-5|many|TRBJ2-7|-
TGTGCCAGCACTGGGGGGCACGAGCAGTACTTC
CASTGGHEQYF
>15|TRBV6-2/TRBV6-3|few|TRBJ2-7|-
TGTGCCAGCAGTTACTCGGGGACTCCTGCCTACGAGCAGTACTTC
CASSYSGTPAYEQYF
>13|TRBV29-1|many|TRBJ1-6|TRBD1
TGCAGCGTTAGCCCAGGGGGCAATTCACCCCTCCACTTT
CSVSPGGNSPLHF
>15|TRBV20-1|few|TRBJ2-1|-
TGCAGTGCTAGAGATCTGTTAGGGTTAAGGAATGAGCAGTTCTTC
CSARDLLGLRNEQFF
>14|TRBV10-3|many|TRBJ2-3|-
TGTGCCACCGGAGGAAGAGGGGTCACAGATACGCAGTATTTT
CATGGRGVTDTQYF
>13|TRBV20-1|many|TRBJ2-7|-
TGCAGTGCTAGGGTCGTAGCCAGCTACGAGCAGTACTTC
CSARVVASYEQYF
>15|TRBV3-1|many|TRBJ1-1|-
TGTGCCAGCAGCCAAGATAACTTGGTGAGGGGCGTAGCTTTCTTT
CASSQDNLVRGVAFF
>16|TRBV6-1|-|TRBJ1-1|TRBD1
TGTGCCAGCAGCCGAACAGGGGGAGCGGCGAACGCTGAAGCTTTCTTT
CASSRTGGAANAEAFF
>15|TRBV7-2|many|TRBJ2-7|TRBD1
TGTGCCAGCAGTTCTAGGGGACAGGGAGTCTACGAGCAGTACTTC
CASSSRGQGVYEQYF
>18|TRBV11-3|few|TRBJ1-6|-
TGTGCCAGCAGCTTAGTCCCCACCTCGAGCTCCTATAATTCACCCCTCCACTTT
CASSLVPTSSSYNSPLHF